The 27 T cell receptor beta chains in this list originate from one sample, sequenced in a study of blood T cell repertoires in COVID-19. The assay was immunoSEQ multiplex PCR, and TCRdb's table has in-frame clones only and misses some. The sample lists tens of thousands of clones, 80% occurring once. Sequences were obtained from peripheral blood. The receptors derive from a man aged 25-40 years with COVID-19, enrolled during active disease.

In nucleotides, the CDR3 is TGTGCCAGCAGCGAACCGGGACAGGGGATAGTAGATACGCAGTATTTT. It specifies CASSEPGQGIVDTQYF. V usage is TRBV27 and J usage is TRBJ2-3; 10 positions match TRBD1. The CDR3 is 16 residues long. Germline CDR1 reads MNHEY; CDR2 reads SMNVEV (reference sequence). V shed 6 bases, J shed 5 bases, and the junction held 11 bases outside the gene matches.

This chain links TRBV3-1 (or the pseudogene TRBV3-2) with TRBJ2-1; TRBD1 agrees at 9 bases. The germline gives CDR1 LGHDT, CDR2 YNNKEL (reference sequence). Germline trimming cut 4 bases from V and 3 bases from J; bases unmatched to any gene: 7. The CDR3 consists of 16 residues. CDR3 residues: CASSPPGQGNYNEQFF. The CDR3 region has the DNA TGTGCCAGCAGCCCGCCGGGACAGGGAAACTACAATGAGCAGTTCTTC.

The chain carries TRBV5-6 and TRBJ1-2, with D possibly being TRBD1 (6 bases). The germline V and J ends were trimmed by 6 bases and 8 bases, with 23 bases remaining between them. The CDR3 has 15 amino acids. Germline CDR1 is SGHDT and CDR2 is YYEEEE. In nucleotides, the CDR3 is TGTGCCAGCACCTATGGCACAGGGACCGGAGGAGGCTACACCTTC. Its translation is CASTYGTGTGGGYTF.

This clone is a singleton in its sample. The V call is TRBV9, the J call TRBJ1-1; 7 nucleotides agree with TRBD1. Germline V gives CDR1 SGDLS, CDR2 YYNGEE. Trimming removed 0 bases from V and 5 bases from J; junction bases left unmatched: 7. The CDR3 runs 15 residues. CDR3 sequence: CASSVGVSGGTEAFF. The DNA of the CDR3 is TGTGCCAGCAGCGTAGGAGTGTCAGGGGGAACTGAAGCTTTCTTT.

The chain combines TRBV27 with TRBJ2-3, with 16 bases fitting TRBD2. The V gene's germline CDR1 is MNHEY and CDR2 SMNVEV (reference sequence). The CDR3 runs to 18 residues. V gave up 4 bases and J gave up 5 bases; unmatched junction bases: 9. CDR3 sequence reads: CASSSGTSGRAEEDTQYF. CDR3 DNA sequence: TGTGCCAGCAGTTCCGGGACTAGCGGGAGGGCTGAGGAAGATACGCAGTATTTT.

This rearrangement joins TRBV9 to TRBJ2-1, with 7 bases lining up with TRBD2. The CDR3 length is 17 residues. From germline, CDR1 is SGDLS and CDR2 YYNGEE. Trimming at V came to 4 bases and at J to 6 bases, leaving 16 bases not matched to a gene. The DNA of the CDR3 is TGTGCCAGCAGCCCCCCGGCGGGAGCAGCCCCCTTCAATGAGCAGTTCTTC. Its protein product is CASSPPAGAAPFNEQFF.

The V gene is TRBV18, the J gene TRBJ2-1, with TRBD1 identical over 7 bases. Looked up from germline, CDR1 is KGHSH and CDR2 is LQKENI. V shed 8 bases and J 5 bases; nucleotides not matched to a gene: 15. The CDR3 length is 16 residues. CDR3 nucleotide sequence: TGTGCCAGCACGACAGGGCCCTACGACATGAACAATGAGCAGTTCTTC. Amino acid sequence: CASTTGPYDMNNEQFF.

The chain is built from TRBV7-8 and TRBJ2-1, with D maybe TRBD2 (6 bases). This CDR3 comprises 15 residues. V gave up 5 bases and J gave up 6 bases, with 17 bases separating them. The germline gives CDR1 SGHVS, CDR2 FQNEAQ. The CDR3 DNA reads as TGTGCCAGCAGCCTCAGTACTAGCTATGGCAATGAGCAGTTCTTC. Translating gives CASSLSTSYGNEQFF.

This clone was recorded once. The chain couples TRBV12-5 to TRBJ2-3; D gene unclear. The germline CDR1 and CDR2 sequences are LGHNT and FRNRAP. The CDR3 runs to 11 residues. V lost 5 bases, J lost 2 bases, and 2 bases lay in between. The CDR3 reads CASGLTDTQYF. CDR3 DNA sequence: TGTGCTAGTGGTCTCACAGATACGCAGTATTTT.

V and J are TRBV28 and TRBJ2-1; D is possibly TRBD2 (5 bases). Germline V gene data show CDR1 as MDHEN and CDR2 as SYDVKM. The V end was cut by 3 bases, the J end by 2 bases, with 11 bases between. There are 15 residues in the CDR3. As DNA, the CDR3 is TGTGCCAGCAGTTTCGAGAGGGAAGCCTACAATGAGCAGTTCTTC. This translates into CASSFEREAYNEQFF.

This clone occurred once. This chain connects TRBV28 to TRBJ2-1, with D maybe TRBD2 (7 bases). Germline loops: CDR1 MDHEN, CDR2 SYDVKM. This CDR3 is 15 amino acids long. The V gene lost 6 bases and the J gene lost 4 bases, with 16 bases spanning the gap. The CDR3 DNA follows: TGTGCCAGCAGATCCTACCGGGGGGCTTACAATGAGCAGTTCTTC. Encoded protein: CASRSYRGAYNEQFF.

This chain links TRBV7-9 with TRBJ1-2, with D maybe TRBD1 (5 bases). Trimming took 2 bases from V and 0 from J, leaving 10 bases between them. This CDR3 contains 15 residues. The germline V gene has CDR1 SEHNR and CDR2 FQNEAQ (reference sequence). CDR3 in amino acids: CASSLMTEANYGYTF. The CDR3 DNA follows: TGTGCCAGCAGCTTAATGACAGAAGCTAACTATGGCTACACCTTC.

This chain connects TRBV11-2 to TRBJ2-1, with 8 bases lining up with TRBD2. This CDR3 comprises 18 residues. With V trimmed by 4 bases and J by 3 bases, 14 bases remained unmatched. Germline CDR1 SGHAT, CDR2 FQNNGV. The CDR3, as DNA: TGTGCCAGCAGCTCGTCTGGCGGGGGGCAAACGTTCTACAATGAGCAGTTCTTC. It encodes CASSSSGGGQTFYNEQFF. The entire variable domain, with the rest obtained from reference TRBV11-2 and TRBJ2-1, is as follows: EAGVAQSPRYKIIEKRQSVAFWCNPISGHATLYWYQQILGQGPKLLIQFQNNGVVDDSQLPKDRFSAERLKGVDSTLKIQPAKLEDSAVYLCASSSSGGGQTFYNEQFFGPGTRLTVL.

In this sample, this clone turned up a few times. The chain is built from TRBV20-1 and TRBJ2-3; 7 positions match TRBD1. The CDR3 is made up of 15 amino acids. The germline gives CDR1 DFQATT, CDR2 SNEGSKA (reference sequence). V lost 3 bases, J lost 0 bases, and 6 bases stayed unmatched. The CDR3 DNA sequence: TGCAGTGCTAGTGAAGGGACAGACAGCACAGATACGCAGTATTTT. It encodes CSASEGTDSTDTQYF.

The chain employs TRBV18 and TRBJ2-5, with a weak D call TRBD1 (6 bases). The CDR3 contains 14 residues. V was trimmed by 3 bases and J by 2 bases, leaving 10 bases between them. The germline V gene has CDR1 KGHSH and CDR2 LQKENI. CDR3 amino acids: CASSPRTDQETQYF. As DNA, the CDR3 is TGTGCCAGCTCACCCCGGACAGATCAAGAGACCCAGTACTTC.

In this sample, this clone turned up once. The rearrangement joins TRBV28 to TRBJ2-3; 7 bases match TRBD2. CDR3 length: 16 amino acids. The germline CDR1 and CDR2 sequences are MDHEN and SYDVKM. Trimming removed 3 bases from V and 3 bases from J; junction bases left unmatched: 9. CDR3 protein: CASSFMGRGRTDTQYF. As DNA, the CDR3 is TGTGCCAGCAGTTTTATGGGTCGCGGGAGAACAGATACGCAGTATTTT.

The V and J genes are TRBV5-1 and TRBJ1-2; 8 bases agree with TRBD1. Losses at the gene ends were 4 bases for V and 2 bases for J; bases not matched to a gene: 10. CDR3 length: 16 amino acids. CDR1 SGHRS and CDR2 YFSETQ come from the germline V gene. DNA for the CDR3: TGCGCCAGCAGCCCAGGGACAGGTGAAAGCAACTATGGCTACACCTTC. This sequence encodes CASSPGTGESNYGYTF.

This sequence joins TRBV7-9 and TRBJ1-1; TRBD1 agrees at 8 bases. The CDR3 runs 14 residues. The J segment lost 4 bases and the V segment lost 3 bases, leaving 4 bases of the junction unmatched. Per the germline V gene, CDR1 is SEHNR and CDR2 is FQNEAQ (reference sequence). This CDR3 is CASSFIQGATEAFF. The CDR3 DNA reads as TGTGCCAGCAGCTTCATTCAGGGGGCCACTGAAGCTTTCTTT. Variable domain in full (rest from reference TRBV7-9 and TRBJ1-1): DTGVSQNPRHKITKRGQNVTFRCDPISEHNRLYWYRQTLGQGPEFLTYFQNEAQLEKSRLLSDRFSAERPKGSFSTLEIQRTEQGDSAMYLCASSFIQGATEAFFGQGTRLTVV.

This clone occurred once. The chain uses TRBV4-3 and TRBJ1-3, with D possibly TRBD1 on 5 matching bases. Between the trimmed V and J ends, which lost 3 bases and 0 bases, there was a span of 12 bases. There are 16 residues in the CDR3. Germline loops: CDR1 LGHNA, CDR2 YSLEER. The CDR3 loop reads CASSHRQHSSGNTIYF. In DNA form, the CDR3 reads TGCGCCAGCAGCCACCGACAGCACTCCTCTGGAAACACCATATATTTT.

The genes are TRBV7-9 and TRBJ1-1; D is unresolved. CDR1 and CDR2 (germline): SEHNR, FQNEAQ (reference sequence). Trimming took off 2 bases at V and 1 base at J, with 5 bases between the two ends. The CDR3 contains 13 residues. CDR3 sequence (DNA): TGTGCCAGCAGCTTACTCGGGAACACTGAAGCTTTCTTT. Its protein is CASSLLGNTEAFF.

The chain is built from TRBV10-1 and TRBJ2-1, with 7 positions matching TRBD2. V shed 6 bases, J shed 10 bases, and the junction held 3 bases outside the gene matches. Germline V gene data show CDR1 as WNHNN and CDR2 as SYGVQD (reference sequence). The CDR3 spans 11 residues. The CDR3 loop reads CASSAGGEQFF. The CDR3, as DNA: TGCGCCAGCAGCGCCGGGGGGGAGCAGTTCTTC.

This clone was seen only a few times. This rearrangement joins TRBV30 to TRBJ1-3; D gene ambiguous. This CDR3 region has 13 residues. In germline, CDR1 is GTSNPN, CDR2 SVGIG (reference sequence). V was cut by 1 base and J by 0 bases, with 4 bases left in between. Here the CDR3 reads CAWSGASGNTIYF. The DNA for the CDR3 is TGTGCCTGGAGTGGGGCCTCTGGAAACACCATATATTTT.

The chain joins TRBV7-9 to TRBJ2-4; 16 bases line up with TRBD2. There are 16 residues in the CDR3. Unmatched junction bases numbered 9, after V lost 6 bases and J lost 10 bases. Germline values: CDR1 SEHNR, CDR2 FQNEAQ (reference sequence). CDR3 loop: CASSFGTSGRAIIQYF. The DNA for the CDR3 is TGTGCCAGCAGTTTCGGGACTAGCGGGAGGGCTATTATTCAGTACTTC.

This chain connects TRBV5-1 to TRBJ2-3; TRBD1 might be the D (5 bases). This CDR3 is 16 amino acids long. V was pared by 0 bases and J by 4 bases, with 15 bases between. Germline V gene lookup returns CDR1 SGHRS and CDR2 YFSETQ. CDR3: CASSLETVFGSDTQYF. The CDR3 nucleotides are TGCGCCAGCAGCTTGGAGACAGTTTTTGGTTCAGATACGCAGTATTTT.

This clone has more than one count but fewer than ten. The CDR3 DNA is TGTGCCAGCAGTTTACCCCTCCCGACAGGGGGCCCTGGCTACACCTTC. Residues: CASSLPLPTGGPGYTF. This chain connects TRBV28 to TRBJ1-2; 10 bases are a match to TRBD1. J was trimmed by 7 bases and V by 2 bases; bases with no gene match: 10. The CDR3 runs to 16 residues. In germline, CDR1 is MDHEN, CDR2 SYDVKM.

The chain recombines TRBV3-1 (or the pseudogene TRBV3-2) with TRBJ2-7; 8 positions agree with TRBD1. This CDR3 is 14 amino acids long. Germline values: CDR1 LGHDT, CDR2 YNNKEL (reference sequence). V was clipped by 3 bases and J by 2 bases; unmatched bases: 3. The CDR3 spells CASSQGQETYEQYF. DNA for the CDR3: TGTGCCAGCAGCCAGGGACAGGAAACCTACGAGCAGTACTTC.

The rearrangement links TRBV7-6 to TRBJ2-3, with a possible D match to TRBD2 (5 bases). The CDR3 is 15 residues long. Trimming stripped 2 bases from V and 0 bases from J, with 9 bases between. Looked up from germline, CDR1 is SGHVS and CDR2 is FNYEAQ. CDR3 nucleotides: TGTGCCAGCAGCTTAACACAGCGGAGCACAGATACGCAGTATTTT. It specifies CASSLTQRSTDTQYF.